A selection of T cell receptor beta chains follows, all from one sample in a study of blood T cell repertoires in COVID-19. The assay was immunoSEQ multiplex PCR, and TCRdb's table has in-frame clones only and misses some. The sample yields some 150,000 clones, around nine tenths seen once. Source material: peripheral blood. These receptors originate from a human donor in a cohort sampled during active COVID-19. Both conserved end residues are part of each CDR3. The D gene is left open where the match is weak. A clone size is listed for some rows: how often the clone was seen (once, few, many), or a class if it is expanded.

clone_size j_call v_call d_call cdr3_length cdr3_aa cdr3_nt
- TRBJ2-2 TRBV28 TRBD2 18 CASSRWGLAGGNTGELFF TGTGCCAGCAGTCGATGGGGACTAGCGGGGGGAAACACCGGGGAGCTGTTTTTT
- TRBJ1-5 TRBV16 - 14 CASSQSTANQPQHF TGTGCCAGCAGCCAATCGACAGCTAATCAGCCCCAGCATTTT
- TRBJ2-3 TRBV6-2/TRBV6-3 - 15 CASSYPRGRADTQYF TGTGCCAGCAGTTACCCCCGTGGGCGCGCAGATACGCAGTATTTT
- TRBJ2-5 TRBV11-2 TRBD2 15 CASSASGRYQETQYF TGTGCCAGCAGCGCTAGCGGGCGGTACCAAGAGACCCAGTACTTC
once TRBJ1-1 TRBV2 - 13 CASSDSGITEAFF TGTGCCAGCAGTGATTCTGGCATAACAGAAGCTTTCTTT
- TRBJ1-2 TRBV19 - 13 CASSIGLFYGYTF TGTGCCAGTAGTATTGGCTTGTTTTATGGCTACACCTTC
- TRBJ1-5 TRBV5-4 - 18 CASSSPGRVAQGPQPQHF TGTGCCAGCAGCTCCCCCGGGCGAGTTGCCCAGGGCCCCCAGCCCCAGCATTTT
- TRBJ1-5 TRBV20-1 - 13 CSASPSSNQPQHF TGCAGTGCTAGTCCCTCTAGCAATCAGCCCCAGCATTTT
once TRBJ2-5 TRBV19 TRBD2 15 CASSILSGGGETQYF TGTGCCAGTAGTATTCTTAGCGGGGGGGGTGAGACCCAGTACTTC
- TRBJ1-1 TRBV6-5 TRBD1 14 CASSYGQGDTEAFF TGTGCCAGCAGCTACGGTCAGGGGGACACTGAAGCTTTCTTT
- TRBJ1-4 TRBV4-1 - 14 CASSQTGKYEKLFF TGCGCCAGCAGCCAAACAGGGAAGTACGAAAAACTGTTTTTT
- TRBJ2-7 TRBV18 TRBD1 12 CASSRDRGEQYF TGTGCCAGCTCCCGCGACAGGGGCGAGCAGTACTTC
- TRBJ2-1 TRBV19 - 15 CASTPGPSRAREQFF TGTGCCAGTACCCCCGGGCCTAGCCGCGCTCGTGAGCAGTTCTTC
- TRBJ2-1 TRBV7-9 TRBD1 15 CASSLGQGAANEQFF TGTGCCAGCAGCTTAGGACAGGGGGCAGCAAATGAGCAGTTCTTC
- TRBJ2-1 TRBV7-2 TRBD1 15 CASSRTGGSYNEQFF TGTGCCAGCAGCCGTACAGGGGGCTCCTACAATGAGCAGTTCTTC
- TRBJ2-5 TRBV5-1 TRBD1 13 CASSVDRGWTQYF TGCGCCAGCAGCGTCGACAGGGGCTGGACCCAGTACTTC
- TRBJ1-3 TRBV12-2 - 18 CASRLGKEGESSGNTIYF TGTGCAAGTCGCTTAGGGAAGGAAGGGGAAAGCTCTGGAAACACCATATATTTT
- TRBJ2-5 TRBV19 - 13 CASSGEGEETQYF TGTGCCAGTAGCGGCGAGGGGGAAGAGACCCAGTACTTC
few TRBJ2-7 TRBV28 - 14 CASRPGGIQYEQYF TGTGCCAGCAGACCCGGGGGAATCCAGTACGAGCAGTACTTC
- TRBJ1-3 TRBV19 - 13 CASNRESGNTIYF TGTGCCAGTAACAGGGAGTCTGGAAACACCATATATTTT
- TRBJ2-3 TRBV27 - 14 CASSLTPGLPTQYF TGTGCCAGCAGTTTAACCCCCGGACTCCCCACGCAGTATTTT
- TRBJ2-5 TRBV23-1 - 15 CASRMRQAPQETQYF TGCGCCAGCAGAATGAGACAGGCCCCCCAAGAGACCCAGTACTTC
- TRBJ2-2 TRBV5-1 - 15 CASSEDFLNTGELFF TGCGCCAGCAGCGAGGACTTTCTGAACACCGGGGAGCTGTTTTTT
- TRBJ1-2 TRBV28 - 12 CASSGGTYGYTF TGTGCCAGCAGTGGGGGGACCTATGGCTACACCTTC
- TRBJ1-6 TRBV6-6 - 14 CASRLQSGGSPLHF TGTGCCAGCAGACTACAGTCCGGGGGTTCACCCCTCCACTTT
- TRBJ2-3 TRBV4-2 - 18 CASSQDTWRTPSAGTQYF TGTGCCAGCAGCCAAGATACATGGAGGACCCCTTCTGCAGGCACGCAGTATTTT
- TRBJ2-7 TRBV18 TRBD2 14 CASSPPRGTGEQYF TGTGCCAGCTCACCCCCGCGGGGGACGGGAGAGCAGTACTTC
- TRBJ2-5 TRBV28 TRBD2 17 CASSRLAGVRGQETQYF TGTGCCAGCAGTCGACTAGCGGGAGTCAGGGGGCAAGAGACCCAGTACTTC
- TRBJ1-5 TRBV15 - 16 CATSTRRGTVDQPQHF TGTGCCACCAGCACCCGGCGGGGCACGGTCGATCAGCCCCAGCATTTT
- TRBJ1-5 TRBV24-1 - 13 CATSAQGNQPQHF TGTGCCACCAGTGCGCAGGGCAATCAGCCCCAGCATTTT
- TRBJ2-3 TRBV6-1 TRBD2 17 CASSALAGGALGDTQYF TGTGCCAGCAGTGCACTAGCGGGGGGTGCCTTGGGAGATACGCAGTATTTT
few TRBJ2-1 TRBV7-2 TRBD2 16 CASSRTSESSYNEQFF TGTGCCAGCAGCCGGACTAGCGAGAGCTCCTACAATGAGCAGTTCTTC
- TRBJ1-5 TRBV28 - 14 CASSLEVGGQPQHF TGTGCCAGCAGTTTAGAGGTCGGGGGTCAGCCCCAGCATTTT
- TRBJ2-3 TRBV7-9 TRBD2 17 CASSFEEGLAVPNTQYF TGTGCCAGCAGCTTTGAGGAGGGACTAGCGGTTCCGAATACGCAGTATTTT
- TRBJ2-5 TRBV9 TRBD2 17 CASSVGGSSGRGETQYF TGTGCCAGCAGCGTAGGCGGGAGTAGCGGGAGAGGAGAGACCCAGTACTTC
- TRBJ2-7 TRBV5-1 TRBD2 15 CASTPLRGGEYEQYF TGCGCCAGCACCCCCCTCCGGGGGGGTGAGTACGAGCAGTACTTC
- TRBJ1-6 TRBV19 - 16 CASSPYAGDNNSPLHF TGTGCCAGTAGTCCTTATGCAGGGGACAATAATTCACCCCTCCACTTT
- TRBJ2-3 TRBV30 - 15 CAWSRDSSSTDTQYF TGTGCCTGGAGCCGGGACTCCAGTAGCACAGATACGCAGTATTTT
- TRBJ2-2 TRBV15 TRBD1 18 CATSAPGQGGGLTGELFF TGTGCCACCAGCGCCCCGGGACAGGGTGGGGGGCTCACCGGGGAGCTGTTTTTT
- TRBJ2-7 TRBV7-2 TRBD1 14 CASSYGQDAYEQYF TGTGCCAGCAGCTATGGACAGGACGCCTACGAGCAGTACTTC
- TRBJ2-7 TRBV18 - 13 CASSGDFLYEQYF TGTGCCAGCTCAGGGGACTTCCTCTACGAGCAGTACTTC